One and the same sample provided the 20 T cell receptor beta chains below, sequenced in a study of T cell responses to AZD1222 COVID-19 vaccine. Sequenced by immunoSEQ multiplex PCR; TCRdb stores in-frame clones only, minus some. Among about 150,000 clones, roughly 88% were seen once, and the ten largest hold approximately 2.1%. The sample in question was peripheral blood, obtained on day 0 of AZD1222 vaccination. Receptors were obtained from an adult in good health.

V is TRBV6-2 or TRBV6-3 and J is TRBJ1-2, with D uncertain. CDR1 is MNHEY, CDR2 SVGEGT, per germline. The CDR3 consists of 11 residues. Between the trimmed V and J ends, which lost 5 bases and 12 bases, there was a span of 13 bases. The CDR3 spells CASSTGGVNTF. CDR3 bases: TGTGCCAGCAGTACCGGAGGTGTGAACACCTTC.

The chain is built from TRBV18 and TRBJ2-7, with 7 bases aligning to TRBD2. The CDR3 loop spans 13 amino acids. The trim removed 5 bases at V and 4 bases at J, leaving 5 bases unmatched. Germline CDR1 and CDR2: KGHSH and LQKENI. The CDR3 DNA sequence: TGTGCCAGCTCATCGGAGGGAGGGTACGAGCAGTACTTC. Translation: CASSSEGGYEQYF. Looking up the rest from reference TRBV18 and TRBJ2-7 gives the full variable domain: NAGVMQNPRHLVRRRGQEARLRCSPMKGHSHVYWYRQLPEEGLKFMVYLQKENIIDESGMPKERFSAEFPKEGPSILRIQQVVRGDSAAYFCASSSEGGYEQYFGPGTRLTVT.

The chain is built from TRBV30 and TRBJ2-7, with D perhaps matching TRBD1 (6 bases). The CDR3 covers 14 residues. Germline V gene data show CDR1 as GTSNPN and CDR2 as SVGIG (reference sequence). Trimming removed 2 bases from V and 6 bases from J, with 17 bases in between. CDR3 sequence reads: CAWSHWTEGSEQYF. As DNA, the CDR3 is TGTGCCTGGAGTCACTGGACAGAGGGGAGCGAGCAGTACTTC. Supplemented by reference TRBV30 and TRBJ2-7, the full variable domain reads SQTIHQWPATLVQPVGSPLSLECTVEGTSNPNLYWYRQAAGRGLQLLFYSVGIGQISSEVPQNLSASRPQDRQFILSSKKLLLSDSGFYLCAWSHWTEGSEQYFGPGTRLTVT.

The chain links TRBV30 to TRBJ2-2; D perhaps matches TRBD2 (5 bases). Germline CDR1 and CDR2: GTSNPN and SVGIG (reference sequence). The CDR3 has 13 residues. With 2 bases removed from V and 7 bases from J, the gap between germline ends came to 11 bases. The CDR3 region has the DNA TGTGCCTGGAGTACTAGAGGTGGCGGGGAGCTGTTTTTT. Translating it yields CAWSTRGGGELFF. Full variable domain (remainder filled in from reference TRBV30 and TRBJ2-2): SQTIHQWPATLVQPVGSPLSLECTVEGTSNPNLYWYRQAAGRGLQLLFYSVGIGQISSEVPQNLSASRPQDRQFILSSKKLLLSDSGFYLCAWSTRGGGELFFGEGSRLTVL.

The V call is TRBV9, the J call TRBJ2-7; the match to TRBD1 covers 7 bases. Germline V gene data show CDR1 as SGDLS and CDR2 as YYNGEE. V lost 0 bases, J lost 0 bases, and 0 bases stayed unmatched. There are 14 residues in the CDR3. As DNA, the CDR3 is TGTGCCAGCAGCGTAGGGGACAGCTCCTACGAGCAGTACTTC. This sequence encodes CASSVGDSSYEQYF.

The chain recombines TRBV12-5 with TRBJ2-3; no reliable D call. The ends were cut back, 3 bases at V and 6 bases at J, with 4 bases in the middle. The CDR3 is made up of 11 amino acids. Germline V lookup: CDR1 LGHNT, CDR2 FRNRAP. CDR3 sequence reads: CASGFLDTQYF. In DNA form, the CDR3 reads TGTGCTAGTGGTTTCCTCGATACGCAGTATTTT.

The table lists this clone with a few counts. The chain employs TRBV27 and TRBJ2-1, with D possibly being TRBD2 (6 bases). V was shortened by 5 bases and J by 4 bases, with 15 bases between the two germline ends. This CDR3 has 15 residues. Germline V gene data show CDR1 as MNHEY and CDR2 as SMNVEV (reference sequence). CDR3 sequence: CASSQAGASYNEQFF. CDR3 in DNA: TGTGCCAGCAGTCAAGCGGGCGCATCTTACAATGAGCAGTTCTTC.

This clone has a single count. This chain uses TRBV29-1 with TRBJ1-1; no firm D call. V was trimmed by 5 bases and J by 2 bases, leaving 15 bases between them. Germline CDR1 reads SQVTM; CDR2 reads ANQGSEA. CDR3 size: 14 residues. The CDR3 loop is CSVRREVSNTEAFF. DNA for the CDR3: TGCAGCGTTCGTAGGGAGGTATCTAACACTGAAGCTTTCTTT. The entire variable domain, with the rest obtained from reference TRBV29-1 and TRBJ1-1, is as follows: SAVISQKPSRDICQRGTSLTIQCQVDSQVTMMFWYRQQPGQSLTLIATANQGSEATYESGFVIDKFPISRPNLTFSTLTVSNMSPEDSSIYLCSVRREVSNTEAFFGQGTRLTVV.

This clone appeared a single time. The CDR3 reads CASSFRGFYEQYF. In DNA, the CDR3 is TGTGCCAGCAGTTTCCGGGGGTTCTACGAGCAGTACTTC. The chain joins TRBV12-3 or TRBV12-4 to TRBJ2-7; possibly TRBD2 for D (6 bases). Trimming cost V 3 bases and J 3 bases, with 9 bases left between them. This CDR3 has 13 amino acids.

The V call is TRBV2, the J call TRBJ1-4; 8 positions match TRBD1. Germline trimming cut 7 bases from V and 7 bases from J; bases unmatched to any gene: 5. The CDR3 consists of 13 residues. CDR1 is SNHLY and CDR2 is FYNNEI in the germline V gene. CDR3 coding DNA: TGTGCCAGCATTGACAGGGGCGTTGAAAAACTGTTTTTT. Its protein product is CASIDRGVEKLFF.

This chain links TRBV5-1 with TRBJ2-5, with 7 nucleotides matching TRBD2. Per germline, CDR1 SGHRS and CDR2 YFSETQ. Trimming at V came to 3 bases and at J to 4 bases, leaving 6 bases not matched to a gene. CDR3 size: 14 residues. CDR3 bases: TGCGCCAGCAGCTCCGCAGCGGGACGAGAGACCCAGTACTTC. As protein: CASSSAAGRETQYF. The full variable domain, with the rest looked up from reference TRBV5-1 and TRBJ2-5, is KAGVTQTPRYLIKTRGQQVTLSCSPISGHRSVSWYQQTPGQGLQFLFEYFSETQRNKGNFPGRFSGRQFSNSRSEMNVSTLELGDSALYLCASSSAAGRETQYFGPGTRLLVL.

The J gene is TRBJ1-1, the V gene TRBV11-2; no firm D call. Germline CDR1 reads SGHAT; CDR2 reads FQNNGV. V was pared by 5 bases and J by 5 bases, with 9 bases between. The CDR3 is 12 amino acids. The CDR3 here is CASSPGRTEAFF. The CDR3 DNA is TGTGCCAGCAGCCCGGGTCGGACTGAAGCTTTCTTT.

J is TRBJ2-2 and V is TRBV7-6; D might be TRBD1 (5 bases). V was clipped by 0 bases and J by 2 bases, with 13 bases between them. Germline assignment: CDR1 SGHVS and CDR2 FNYEAQ. The CDR3 is 17 residues long. CDR3 sequence reads: CASSLASARANTGELFF. The CDR3 bases are TGTGCCAGCAGCTTAGCATCGGCCAGGGCTAACACCGGGGAGCTGTTTTTT.

CDR3 nucleotide sequence: TGTGCCAGCAGCTTAGTCGGGGTGGGATACAATGAGCAGTTCTTC. Translating it yields CASSLVGVGYNEQFF. The rearrangement joins TRBV11-3 to TRBJ2-1, with a possible D match to TRBD2 (5 bases). Per the germline V gene, CDR1 is SGHNT and CDR2 is YENEEA. This CDR3 is built from 15 residues. V was cut by 1 base and J by 4 bases, with 11 bases left in between.

The chain couples TRBV5-1 to TRBJ1-2; TRBD1 aligns across 11 bases. The CDR3 totals 15 residues. V shed 3 bases, J shed 6 bases, and the junction held 7 bases outside the gene matches. In germline, CDR1 is SGHRS, CDR2 YFSETQ. CDR3 loop: CASSSPGQGGHGYTF. In DNA form, the CDR3 reads TGCGCCAGCAGCTCTCCGGGACAGGGGGGACATGGCTACACCTTC. The whole variable domain, filled in from reference TRBV5-1 and TRBJ1-2, reads KAGVTQTPRYLIKTRGQQVTLSCSPISGHRSVSWYQQTPGQGLQFLFEYFSETQRNKGNFPGRFSGRQFSNSRSEMNVSTLELGDSALYLCASSSPGQGGHGYTFGSGTRLTVV.

This clone was seen a handful of times. The rearrangement links TRBV28 to TRBJ1-6; TRBD1 matches 7 bases. With V trimmed by 4 bases and J by 9 bases, 9 bases remained unmatched. The CDR3 covers 15 residues. Germline assignment: CDR1 MDHEN and CDR2 SYDVKM. This CDR3 is CASSYPGTETSPLHF. Written as DNA, the CDR3 is TGTGCCAGCAGTTATCCCGGGACAGAGACTTCACCCCTCCACTTT. The full variable domain, completed using reference TRBV28 and TRBJ1-6, is DVKVTQSSRYLVKRTGEKVFLECVQDMDHENMFWYRQDPGLGLRLIYFSYDVKMKEKGDIPEGYSVSREKKERFSLILESASTNQTSMYLCASSYPGTETSPLHFGNGTRLTVT.

This chain uses TRBV9 with TRBJ2-7; 11 bases map to TRBD2. The length of the CDR3 is 13 residues. The germline gives CDR1 SGDLS, CDR2 YYNGEE. V gave up 4 bases and J gave up 4 bases; unmatched junction bases: 1. CDR3 protein: CASSLAGGYEQYF. The DNA for the CDR3 is TGTGCCAGCAGCCTAGCGGGAGGATACGAGCAGTACTTC.

The chain couples TRBV4-3 to TRBJ1-1; 7 bases line up with TRBD1. Germline V gene sequence: CDR1 LGHNA, CDR2 YSLEER. V was pared by 6 bases and J by 5 bases, with 15 bases of the junction left unmatched. This CDR3 comprises 16 residues. In nucleotides, the CDR3 is TGCGCCAGCAGACACCTTATGGGGCAGGGGGGAACTGAAGCTTTCTTT. Translating gives CASRHLMGQGGTEAFF.

The chain links TRBV19 to TRBJ2-5; 9 nucleotides line up with TRBD2. Germline V gene data show CDR1 as LNHDA and CDR2 as SQIVND (reference sequence). With V trimmed by 8 bases and J by 1 base, 8 bases remained unmatched. This CDR3 comprises 15 residues. CDR3 sequence (DNA): TGTGCCAGTGACTTGGCGGGAGGGTCCCAAGAGACCCAGTACTTC. This sequence encodes CASDLAGGSQETQYF.

This clone was recorded only once. The gene calls are TRBV27 and TRBJ2-1; the D is unclear. The ends were cut back, 5 bases at V and 6 bases at J, with 8 bases in the middle. Germline V gene sequence: CDR1 MNHEY, CDR2 SMNVEV (reference sequence). The CDR3 totals 12 residues. CDR3 nucleotide sequence: TGTGCCAGCAGTGTGATACCCAATGAGCAGTTCTTC. Protein sequence: CASSVIPNEQFF.